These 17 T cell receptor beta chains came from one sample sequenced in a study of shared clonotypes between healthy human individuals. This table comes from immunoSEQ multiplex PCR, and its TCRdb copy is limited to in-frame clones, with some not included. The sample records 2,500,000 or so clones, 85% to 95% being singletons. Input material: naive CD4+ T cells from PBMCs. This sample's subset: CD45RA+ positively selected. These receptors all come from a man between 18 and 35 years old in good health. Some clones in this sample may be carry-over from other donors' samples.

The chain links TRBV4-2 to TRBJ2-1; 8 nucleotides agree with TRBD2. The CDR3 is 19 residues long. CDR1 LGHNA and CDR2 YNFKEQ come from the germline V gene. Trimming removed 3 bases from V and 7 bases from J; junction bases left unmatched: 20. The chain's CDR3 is CASSQATSALGGRRNEQFF. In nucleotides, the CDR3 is TGTGCCAGCAGCCAGGCGACTAGCGCACTCGGGGGGAGGCGGAATGAGCAGTTCTTC.

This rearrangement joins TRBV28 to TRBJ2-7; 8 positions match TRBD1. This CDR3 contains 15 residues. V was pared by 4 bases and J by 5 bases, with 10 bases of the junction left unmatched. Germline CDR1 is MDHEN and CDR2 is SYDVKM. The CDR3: CASSSSGTGKNEQYF. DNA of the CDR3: TGTGCCAGCAGTTCCTCCGGGACAGGAAAAAACGAGCAGTACTTC.

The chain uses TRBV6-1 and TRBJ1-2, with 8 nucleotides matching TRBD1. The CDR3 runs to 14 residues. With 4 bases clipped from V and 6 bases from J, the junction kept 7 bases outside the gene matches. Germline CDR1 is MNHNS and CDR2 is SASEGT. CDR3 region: CASSGTGTYHGYTF. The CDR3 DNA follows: TGTGCCAGCAGTGGGACAGGGACCTATCATGGCTACACCTTC.

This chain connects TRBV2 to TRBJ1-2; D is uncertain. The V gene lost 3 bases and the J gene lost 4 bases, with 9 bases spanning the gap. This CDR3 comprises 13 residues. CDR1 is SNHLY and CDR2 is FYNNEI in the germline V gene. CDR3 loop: CASSDDTSYGYTF. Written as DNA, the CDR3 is TGTGCCAGCAGTGACGACACCTCCTATGGCTACACCTTC.

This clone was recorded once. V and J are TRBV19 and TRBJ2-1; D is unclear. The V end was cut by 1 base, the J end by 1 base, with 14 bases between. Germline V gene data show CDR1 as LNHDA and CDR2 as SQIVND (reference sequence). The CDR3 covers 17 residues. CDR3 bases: TGTGCCAGTAGTATAGGAGCAGATGGATTATCCTACAATGAGCAGTTCTTC. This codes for CASSIGADGLSYNEQFF.

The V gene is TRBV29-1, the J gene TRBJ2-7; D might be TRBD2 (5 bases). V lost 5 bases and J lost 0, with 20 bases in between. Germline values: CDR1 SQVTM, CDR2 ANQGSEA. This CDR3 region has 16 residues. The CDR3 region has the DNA TGCAGCGTTACTGGAAGGATTGAGGGCTCCTCCTACGAGCAGTACTTC. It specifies CSVTGRIEGSSYEQYF.

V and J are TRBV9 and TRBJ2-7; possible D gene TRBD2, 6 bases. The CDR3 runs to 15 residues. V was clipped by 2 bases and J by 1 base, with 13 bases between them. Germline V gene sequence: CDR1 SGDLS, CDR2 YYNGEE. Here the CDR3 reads CASSVGGIPSYEQYF. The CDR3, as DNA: TGTGCCAGCAGCGTCGGAGGGATACCTTCCTACGAGCAGTACTTC.

CDR3 sequence reads: CASSSDSLGSYEQYF. As DNA, the CDR3 is TGTGCCAGTAGTTCCGACAGCCTTGGCTCCTACGAGCAGTACTTC. The chain uses TRBV19 and TRBJ2-7, with D perhaps matching TRBD1 (5 bases). The CDR3 spans 15 residues. V lost 5 bases, J lost 0 bases, and 14 bases lay in between. Germline CDR1 is LNHDA and CDR2 is SQIVND (reference sequence).

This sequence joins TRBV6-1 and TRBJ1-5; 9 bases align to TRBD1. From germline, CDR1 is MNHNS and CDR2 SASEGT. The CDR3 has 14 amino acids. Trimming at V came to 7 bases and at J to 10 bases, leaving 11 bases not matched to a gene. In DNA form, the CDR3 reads TGTGCCAGCACTTCGGGACAGGGAGGTGGACCCCAGCATTTT. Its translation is CASTSGQGGGPQHF.

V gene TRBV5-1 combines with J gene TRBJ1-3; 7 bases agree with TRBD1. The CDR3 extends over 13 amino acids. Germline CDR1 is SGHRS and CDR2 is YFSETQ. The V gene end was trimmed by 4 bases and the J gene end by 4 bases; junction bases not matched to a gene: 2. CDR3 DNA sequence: TGCGCCAGCAGCACAGGGGAAGGAAACACCATATATTTT. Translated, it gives CASSTGEGNTIYF.

CDR3 DNA: TGTGCCAGCAGTGATCAATTGATCTGGGAGACCCAGTACTTC. Amino acids: CASSDQLIWETQYF. This chain connects TRBV6-1 to TRBJ2-5; D is unclear. Germline assignment: CDR1 MNHNS and CDR2 SASEGT. The ends were cut back, 3 bases at V and 5 bases at J, with 13 bases in the middle. The CDR3 covers 14 residues.

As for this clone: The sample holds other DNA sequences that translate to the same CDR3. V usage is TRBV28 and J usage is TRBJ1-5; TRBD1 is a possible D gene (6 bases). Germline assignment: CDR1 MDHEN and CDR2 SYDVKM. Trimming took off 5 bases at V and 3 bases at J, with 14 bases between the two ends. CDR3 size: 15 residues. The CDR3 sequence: CASSPRSGANQPQHF. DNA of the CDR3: TGTGCCAGCAGTCCCAGGTCGGGGGCCAATCAGCCCCAGCATTTT.

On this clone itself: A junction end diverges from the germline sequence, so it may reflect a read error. CDR3 nucleotide sequence: TGTGCCAGCAGCTCAAGGACTAGCAAAGATACGCAGTATTTT. Translated: CASSSRTSKDTQYF. V gene TRBV7-3 combines with J gene TRBJ2-3; TRBD2 agrees at 8 bases. Germline V gives CDR1 SGHTA, CDR2 FQGTGA. The CDR3 has 14 residues.

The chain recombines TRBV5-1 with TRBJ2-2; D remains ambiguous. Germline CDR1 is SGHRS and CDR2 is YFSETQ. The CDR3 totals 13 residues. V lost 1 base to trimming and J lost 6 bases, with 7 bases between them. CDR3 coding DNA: TGCGCCAGCAGCTTGTCACGGGCCGGGGAGCTGTTTTTT. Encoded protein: CASSLSRAGELFF.

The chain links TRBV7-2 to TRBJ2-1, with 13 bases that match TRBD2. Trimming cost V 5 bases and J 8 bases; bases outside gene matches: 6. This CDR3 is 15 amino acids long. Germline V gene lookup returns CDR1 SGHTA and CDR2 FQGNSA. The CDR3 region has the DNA TGTGCCAGCAGCCAGACTAGCGGGAGGTCCTATGAGCAGTTCTTC. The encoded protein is CASSQTSGRSYEQFF.

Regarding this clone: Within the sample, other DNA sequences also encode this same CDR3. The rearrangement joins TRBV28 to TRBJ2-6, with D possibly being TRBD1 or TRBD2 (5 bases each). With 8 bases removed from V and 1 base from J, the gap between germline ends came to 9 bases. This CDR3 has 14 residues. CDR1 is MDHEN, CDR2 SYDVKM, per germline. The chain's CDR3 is CASGGSSGANVLTF. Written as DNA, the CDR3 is TGTGCCAGCGGGGGATCTTCTGGGGCCAACGTCCTGACTTTC.

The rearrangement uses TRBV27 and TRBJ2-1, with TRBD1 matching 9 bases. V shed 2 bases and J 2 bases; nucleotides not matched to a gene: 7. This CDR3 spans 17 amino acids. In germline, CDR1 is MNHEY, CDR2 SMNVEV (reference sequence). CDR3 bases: TGTGCCAGCAGTTTAAGGGGGACAGGGCCTCCCTACAATGAGCAGTTCTTC. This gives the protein CASSLRGTGPPYNEQFF.